This TCR beta chain was identified during a study of shared T cell receptors in the human thymus. The CDR3 covers 15 residues. The V and J ends lost 7 bases and 2 bases respectively, with 18 bases between them. In germline, CDR1 is MNHEY, CDR2 SMNVEV (reference sequence). TCRdb keeps only in-frame clones here, not all; method: immunoSEQ multiplex PCR. The repertoire holds about 540,000 clones, with about 84% as singletons. The sample was also reused in another study, on human thymus T cells. From that report: The people who donated were healthy Finnish babies having corrective surgery for congenital heart defects. Obtained as resections during corrective heart surgery, the thymus tissue was then studied. Gene usage (both V and J) appeared biased in thymic and blood repertoires. Unrelated individuals reportedly shared highly overlapping thymic TCR repertoires.

The specimen was thymocytes. This rearrangement joins TRBV27 to TRBJ2-7; TRBD2 might be the D (6 bases). This receptor was identified in a boy in the first two years of life with a congenital heart defect. CDR3 nucleotides: TGTGCCAGCAAAGGACTACCCGATAGGCCCTACGAGCAGTACTTC. As protein: CASKGLPDRPYEQYF.